This T cell receptor beta chain was sequenced in a study of cytomegalovirus exposure and HLA in healthy donors. General study points: Later on, a genetic analysis was performed. It linked a missense variant in DCLRE1C with V- and J-gene trimming of TCR beta. Available immune exposure information was restricted to CMV serostatus only.

The CDR3 is 14 residues long. CDR1 and CDR2 (germline): LNHNV, YYDKDF (reference sequence). Trimming pared 0 bases from V and 3 bases from J, leaving 8 bases between. Researchers ran the PCR with 60 Vbeta and 13 Jbeta primers. As processed by the authors: Later, an analysis found 80 million or so unique TCR beta chains, and 9.5 million to 12 million of these were shared. The assay was immunoSEQ multiplex PCR, and TCRdb's table has in-frame clones only and misses some. V and J calls and clone size are those listed in that table; D and trimming were worked out from the DNA. The sample consists of some 160,000 clones, approximately 80% of them appearing once. Of note for this clone: Its specificity is unknown.

The sequence was collected from a male donor in good health and CMV-seropositive. What was sequenced was PBMCs. The chain is built from TRBV15 and TRBJ1-1; D unresolved. The chain's CDR3 is CATSRDRADTEAFF. The CDR3 DNA is TGTGCCACCAGCAGAGATCGAGCGGACACTGAAGCTTTCTTT.